Listed below are T cell receptor beta chains from one sample, sequenced in a study of T cells in Graves' hyperthyroidism and ophthalmopathy. In TCRdb, the multiplex PCR reads were re-called with MiXCR into one record per CDR3 protein. The repertoire consists of hundreds of thousands of distinct CDR3 sequences, with about 15% occurring once and the leading ten covering roughly 8%. Sequencing was done on a sample of blood. Receptors were obtained from a woman in her late teens or twenties with Graves' hyperthyroidism. Each CDR3 is given with its conserved first and last residue. Each record gives: D gene, V gene, J gene, clone size, CDR3 DNA, CDR3 protein. The D gene is left open where the match is weak. Expanded clones get a size class; other rows say once, few or many, or leave the size out.

TRBD1	TRBV9	TRBJ1-2	many	TGTGCCAGCTCGGGGACAGGGTCCTTTTATGGCTACACCTTC	CASSGTGSFYGYTF
NA	TRBV20-1	TRBJ2-1	many	TGCAGTGCTAGGGGGGTGAGCAGGAGCTCCTACAATGAGCAGTTCTTC	CSARGVSRSSYNEQFF
NA	TRBV27	TRBJ2-7	many	TGTGCCAGCCGAGCGAGCGTTAGCTCCTACGAGCAGTACTTC	CASRASVSSYEQYF
TRBD1	TRBV3-1	TRBJ2-7	many	TGTGCCAGCAGACACGACAGGGGAAAGGGATCCTACGAGCAGTACTTC	CASRHDRGKGSYEQYF
NA	TRBV4-2	TRBJ2-6	few	TGTGCCAGCAGCCAAGATCAATTCTCTGGGGCCAACGTCCTGACTTTC	CASSQDQFSGANVLTF
NA	TRBV2	TRBJ2-7	few	TGTGCCAGCAGTGACAACGAGCAGTACTTC	CASSDNEQYF
TRBD1	TRBV4-1	TRBJ1-2	few	TGCGCCAGCAGCCAAGTTTCGCAGGGGGCAAACTATGGCTACACCTTC	CASSQVSQGANYGYTF
NA	TRBV30	TRBJ1-5	many	TGTGCCTGGAGCCAGGGGAGCAATCAGCCCCAGCATTTT	CAWSQGSNQPQHF
TRBD1	TRBV13	TRBJ2-5	few	TGTGCCAGCAGCGTCTGGGACAGGGAATTGGAAGAGACCCAGTACTTC	CASSVWDRELEETQYF
NA	TRBV7-6	TRBJ2-2	few	TGTGCCAGCAGCTTAACCCCAGGGGCGAACACCGGGGAGCTGTTTTTT	CASSLTPGANTGELFF
NA	TRBV9	TRBJ1-3	many	TGTGCCAGCAGCGCAGGCTCTGGAAACACCATATATTTT	CASSAGSGNTIYF
TRBD1	TRBV24-1	TRBJ2-2	many	TGTGCCACCAGTGATTTGGGACAGGGGGACACCGGGGAGCTGTTTTTT	CATSDLGQGDTGELFF
TRBD2	TRBV20-1	TRBJ2-5	many	TGCAGTGCTAGGCAGACTAGCGGGAGGGACCAAGAGACCCAGTACTTC	CSARQTSGRDQETQYF
NA	TRBV28	TRBJ2-1	NA	TGTGCCAGCAGTTTTCCGGAGTTGGGTAGGGGTGAGCAGTTCTTC	CASSFPELGRGEQFF
NA	TRBV19	TRBJ2-6	few	TGTGCCAGTAGTAATGTGGACAGCACCAACGTCCTGACTTTC	CASSNVDSTNVLTF
TRBD1	TRBV9	TRBJ1-2	many	TGTGCCAGCAGCCCTGGACAGGCTTTGGGAGGTGGCTACACCTTC	CASSPGQALGGGYTF
TRBD2	TRBV13	TRBJ2-1	few	TGTGCCAGCAGCTTAGCGGGAGGCCATTCCGATGAGCAGTTCTTC	CASSLAGGHSDEQFF
TRBD1	TRBV19	TRBJ2-2	NA	TGTGCCAGTAACAGGGGTAGCACCGGGGAGCTGTTTTTT	CASNRGSTGELFF
TRBD1	TRBV30	TRBJ1-6	few	TGTGCCTGGAGCAGGGGGTTGGGTAATTCACCCCTCCACTTT	CAWSRGLGNSPLHF
NA	TRBV2	TRBJ2-7	many	TGTGCCAGCAGGACAAGTGCCATACGTGAGCAGTACTTC	CASRTSAIREQYF
NA	TRBV27	TRBJ2-3	many	TGTGCCAGCAGTTTTAGGTCGCAAGATACGCAGTATTTT	CASSFRSQDTQYF
NA	TRBV11-1	TRBJ2-7	NA	TGTGCCAGCAGCTGGGGGGACAACTCCTACGAGCAGTACTTC	CASSWGDNSYEQYF
NA	TRBV6-2/TRBV6-3	TRBJ1-2	few	TGTGCCAGCAGCCGGACAGAGTATGGCTACACCTTC	CASSRTEYGYTF
NA	TRBV12-3/TRBV12-4	TRBJ1-2	few	TGTGCCAGCAGTTTAGGGGCAGCCCCCCGAGGGGGCTACACCTTC	CASSLGAAPRGGYTF
NA	TRBV28	TRBJ1-1	many	TGTGCCAGCAGTCCTCCCGACAGATCCACTGAAGCTTTCTTT	CASSPPDRSTEAFF
TRBD2	TRBV24-1	TRBJ2-1	NA	TGTGCCACCAGTGCAACTAGCGGGAGCTCCTACAATGAGCAGTTCTTC	CATSATSGSSYNEQFF
TRBD2	TRBV9	TRBJ2-3	many	TGTGCCAGCAGCGTAGCTAGCGGGAGCACAGATACGCAGTATTTT	CASSVASGSTDTQYF
NA	TRBV28	TRBJ2-5	many	TGTGCCAGCAGTTCACCTCACCGGGGCGGGACCCAGTACTTC	CASSSPHRGGTQYF
NA	TRBV5-1	TRBJ1-1	many	TGCGCCAGCAGCTTGGAGGGCTGGGGGGCCACTGAAGCTTTCTTT	CASSLEGWGATEAFF